Following are 10 T cell receptor beta chains from one sample sequenced in a study of T cell changes during pregnancy in multiple sclerosis. Profiled with immunoSEQ multiplex PCR; TCRdb holds only in-frame clones, not every one. Here the sample spans about 51,000 clones, 94% being singletons. Sequences were derived from CD4+ T cells from peripheral blood mononuclear cells, sampled in the second trimester of pregnancy. Every receptor here comes from a female donor with multiple sclerosis, enrolled in a pregnancy study.

The genes are TRBV20-1 and TRBJ1-2; 7 nucleotides match TRBD1. CDR3 length: 11 residues. The germline CDR1 and CDR2 sequences are DFQATT and SNEGSKA (reference sequence). Trimming cost V 4 bases and J 8 bases; bases outside gene matches: 4. The CDR3 sequence: CSATQGRGYTF. The CDR3 DNA sequence: TGCAGTGCTACACAGGGGAGGGGCTACACCTTC.

The CDR3 loop is CASRSSGGASHNEQFF. The CDR3 coding sequence is TGCGCCAGCAGATCTAGCGGGGGGGCTTCCCACAATGAGCAGTTCTTC. The V gene is TRBV5-1, the J gene TRBJ2-1; 12 positions agree with TRBD2. The CDR3 runs to 16 residues. The V gene end was trimmed by 5 bases and the J gene end by 5 bases; junction bases not matched to a gene: 8. The V gene's germline CDR1 is SGHRS and CDR2 YFSETQ.

The rearrangement uses TRBV5-3 and TRBJ2-1; TRBD2 matches 10 bases. TRBV5-3 is given ORF status, its function remaining uncertain. CDR3 length: 15 residues. The J segment lost 6 bases and the V segment lost 3 bases, leaving 6 bases of the junction unmatched. DNA of the CDR3: TGTGCCAGAAGCTCACCGGGACTAGCGTGCAATGAGCAGTTCTTC. This gives the protein CARSSPGLACNEQFF.

The chain recombines TRBV7-3 with TRBJ2-3; TRBD2 agrees at 8 bases. Germline CDR1 and CDR2: SGHTA and FQGTGA. J gave up 0 bases and V 5 bases, and 7 bases lay outside the gene matches. This CDR3 is built from 16 residues. The CDR3 here is CASSRFGGGSTDTQYF. The DNA for the CDR3 is TGTGCCAGCAGCCGTTTCGGGGGGGGGAGCACAGATACGCAGTATTTT. Full variable domain (missing parts from reference TRBV7-3 and TRBJ2-3): GAGVSQTPSNKVTEKGKYVELRCDPISGHTALYWYRQSLGQGPEFLIYFQGTGAADDSGLPNDRFFAVRPEGSVSTLKIQRTERGDSAVYLCASSRFGGGSTDTQYFGPGTRLTVL.

V and J are TRBV9 and TRBJ2-3, with 9 bases aligning to TRBD2. V lost 5 bases and J lost 2; bases outside the gene matches: 9. The CDR3 sequence is 16 residues long. The germline gives CDR1 SGDLS, CDR2 YYNGEE. CDR3 sequence reads: CASSAKAGGPTDTQYF. CDR3 nucleotide sequence: TGTGCCAGCAGTGCCAAAGCGGGGGGCCCCACAGATACGCAGTATTTT.

This sequence joins TRBV11-3 and TRBJ2-5; 9 nucleotides line up with TRBD2. Germline-derived CDR1 and CDR2 are SGHNT and YENEEA. CDR3 length: 14 amino acids. V dropped 3 bases and J dropped 3; count of bases not matched to a gene: 2. Here the CDR3 reads CASSFSGGKETQYF. The CDR3 DNA sequence: TGTGCCAGCAGCTTTAGCGGGGGAAAAGAGACCCAGTACTTC.

This rearrangement joins TRBV7-2 to TRBJ1-2; D remains unclear. The CDR3 sequence is 15 residues long. V gave up 1 base and J gave up 8 bases, with 17 bases separating them. Germline V gene lookup returns CDR1 SGHTA and CDR2 FQGNSA. The CDR3: CASSLGPAVGDGYTF. The CDR3 bases are TGTGCCAGCAGCTTAGGTCCAGCCGTCGGAGACGGCTACACCTTC.

The chain combines TRBV4-3 with TRBJ2-7; 10 positions agree with TRBD1. V trimming: 2 bases; J trimming: 2 bases; junction bases outside the gene matches: 3. This CDR3 contains 15 residues. Per germline, CDR1 LGHNA and CDR2 YSLEER. The CDR3 reads CASSQRDRGTYEQYF. The CDR3 coding sequence is TGCGCCAGCAGCCAACGGGACAGGGGCACCTACGAGCAGTACTTC.

The genes are TRBV27 and TRBJ2-7, with unresolved D. V was trimmed by 6 bases and J by 4 bases, leaving 16 bases between them. Germline CDR1 MNHEY, CDR2 SMNVEV (reference sequence). The CDR3 covers 14 residues. DNA for the CDR3: TGTGCCAGCAGCGATGTGACTGGCGGTTACGAGCAGTACTTC. Amino acid sequence: CASSDVTGGYEQYF.

The rearrangement uses TRBV7-9 and TRBJ1-5; D may be TRBD1 (6 bases). Germline loops: CDR1 SEHNR, CDR2 FQNEAQ (reference sequence). This CDR3 region has 15 residues. Trimming stripped 6 bases from V and 5 bases from J, with 17 bases between. The CDR3 region is CASSPGGAVDQPQHF. For the CDR3, the DNA is TGTGCCAGCAGTCCCGGGGGGGCGGTAGATCAGCCCCAGCATTTT.